The 2 T cell receptor beta chains presented below share a single source sample, sequenced in a study of response to subunit inactivated influenza vaccine (dated by TCRdb to 2017 to 2018). The receptor library was made with RT-PCR. Instrument on record: Illumina HiSeq 2500. TCRdb took the public reads, trimmed them with fastp at Q25, ran MiXCR for clone calling and kept in-frame beta chains. When rows share a CDR3 protein, they turn into one entry using the most common DNA and genes. For this sample there are hundreds of thousands of distinct CDR3 sequences; 25% appear just once. The ten largest account for around 2% of the sample. The input for sequencing was CD4+ T cells sorted from PBMCs, taken roughly 5 days after vaccination. These receptor sequences come from a man aged 45-65 years who received an inactivated influenza vaccine. Donor details come from another sample of the same person, matched by shared clones.

The gene calls are TRBV27 and TRBJ2-7, with 11 bases matching TRBD2. The CDR3 runs 14 residues. CDR1 and CDR2 (germline): MNHEY, SMNVEV (reference sequence). V lost 6 bases and J lost 4; bases outside the gene matches: 5. Here the CDR3 reads CASRPSGGRYEQYF. CDR3 DNA sequence: TGTGCCAGCAGGCCTAGCGGGGGGCGGTACGAGCAGTACTTC.

This clonotype turned up a few times. This rearrangement joins TRBV7-2 to TRBJ2-3; TRBD2 aligns across 9 bases. The germline CDR1 and CDR2 sequences are SGHTA and FQGNSA. With V trimmed by 3 bases and J by 7 bases, 5 bases remained unmatched. CDR3 length: 14 amino acids. The chain's CDR3 is CASSLKGTSNTQYF. The CDR3 DNA sequence: TGTGCCAGCAGCTTGAAAGGGACTAGCAATACGCAGTATTTT.